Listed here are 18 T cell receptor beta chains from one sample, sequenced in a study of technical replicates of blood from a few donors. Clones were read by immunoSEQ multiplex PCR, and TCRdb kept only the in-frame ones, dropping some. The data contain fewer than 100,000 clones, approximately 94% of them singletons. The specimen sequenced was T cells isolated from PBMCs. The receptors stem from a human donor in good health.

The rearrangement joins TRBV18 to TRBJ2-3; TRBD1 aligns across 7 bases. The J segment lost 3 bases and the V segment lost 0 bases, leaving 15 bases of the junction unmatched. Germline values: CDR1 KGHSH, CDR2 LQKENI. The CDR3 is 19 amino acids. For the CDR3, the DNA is TGTGCCAGCTCACCACCGTCTGGGGCGTCGACAGGGCAGACAGATACGCAGTATTTT. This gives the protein CASSPPSGASTGQTDTQYF.

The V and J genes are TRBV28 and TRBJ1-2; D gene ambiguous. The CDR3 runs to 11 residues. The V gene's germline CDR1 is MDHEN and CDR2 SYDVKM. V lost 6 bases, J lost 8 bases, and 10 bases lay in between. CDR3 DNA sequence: TGTGCCAGCAGGGGCATCGGAGGCTACACCTTC. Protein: CASRGIGGYTF.

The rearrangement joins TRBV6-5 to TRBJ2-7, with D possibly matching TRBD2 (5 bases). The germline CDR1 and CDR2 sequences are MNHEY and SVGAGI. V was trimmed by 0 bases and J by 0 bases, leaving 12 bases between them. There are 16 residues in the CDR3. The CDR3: CASSYSKSGASYEQYF. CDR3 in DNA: TGTGCCAGCAGTTACTCGAAAAGCGGAGCCTCCTACGAGCAGTACTTC.

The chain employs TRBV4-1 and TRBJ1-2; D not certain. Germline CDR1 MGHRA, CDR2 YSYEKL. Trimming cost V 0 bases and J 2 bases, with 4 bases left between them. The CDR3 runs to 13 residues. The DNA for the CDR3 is TGCGCCAGCAGCCAAGAACAGAACTATGGCTACACCTTC. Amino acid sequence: CASSQEQNYGYTF.

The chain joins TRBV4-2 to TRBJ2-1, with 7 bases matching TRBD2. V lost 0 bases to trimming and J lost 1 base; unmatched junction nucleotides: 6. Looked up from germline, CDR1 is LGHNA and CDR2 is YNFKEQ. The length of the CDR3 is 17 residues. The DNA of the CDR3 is TGTGCCAGCAGCCAAGATCAGTGGCGGGAGTCCTACAATGAGCAGTTCTTC. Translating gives CASSQDQWRESYNEQFF.

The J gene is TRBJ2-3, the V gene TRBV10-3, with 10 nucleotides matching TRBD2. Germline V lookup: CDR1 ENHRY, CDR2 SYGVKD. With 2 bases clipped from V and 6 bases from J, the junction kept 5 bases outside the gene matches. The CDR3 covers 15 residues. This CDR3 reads CAISEPSGSGDTQYF. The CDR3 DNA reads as TGTGCCATCAGTGAGCCTAGCGGGAGTGGGGATACGCAGTATTTT.

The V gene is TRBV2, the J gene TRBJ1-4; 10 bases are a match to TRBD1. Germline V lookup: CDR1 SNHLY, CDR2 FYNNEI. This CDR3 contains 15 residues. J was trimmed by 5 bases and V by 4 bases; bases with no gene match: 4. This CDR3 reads CASSVRTGGNEKLFF. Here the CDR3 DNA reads TGTGCCAGCAGTGTAAGGACAGGGGGAAATGAAAAACTGTTTTTT. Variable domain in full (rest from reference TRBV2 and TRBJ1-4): EPEVTQTPSHQVTQMGQEVILRCVPISNHLYFYWYRQILGQKVEFLVSFYNNEISEKSEIFDDQFSVERPDGSNFTLKIRSTKLEDSAMYFCASSVRTGGNEKLFFGSGTQLSVL.

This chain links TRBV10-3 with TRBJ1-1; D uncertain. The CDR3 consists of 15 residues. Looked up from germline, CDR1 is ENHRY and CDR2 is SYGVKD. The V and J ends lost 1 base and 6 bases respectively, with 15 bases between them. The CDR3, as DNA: TGTGCCATCAGTGAGTTGATCCCCGGGATAGCTGAAGCTTTCTTT. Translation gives CAISELIPGIAEAFF.

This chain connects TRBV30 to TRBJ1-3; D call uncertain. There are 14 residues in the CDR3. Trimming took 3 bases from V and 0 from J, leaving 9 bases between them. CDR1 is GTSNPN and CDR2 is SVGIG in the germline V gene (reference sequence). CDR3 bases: TGTGCCTGGAGACGGCAGGTCTCTGGAAACACCATATATTTT. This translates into CAWRRQVSGNTIYF.

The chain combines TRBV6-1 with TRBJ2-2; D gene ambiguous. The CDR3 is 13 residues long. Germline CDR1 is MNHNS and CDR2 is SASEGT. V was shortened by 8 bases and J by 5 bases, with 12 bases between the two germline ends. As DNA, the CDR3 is TGTGCCAGCTCGCAGACAAAAACCGGGGAGCTGTTTTTT. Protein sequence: CASSQTKTGELFF.

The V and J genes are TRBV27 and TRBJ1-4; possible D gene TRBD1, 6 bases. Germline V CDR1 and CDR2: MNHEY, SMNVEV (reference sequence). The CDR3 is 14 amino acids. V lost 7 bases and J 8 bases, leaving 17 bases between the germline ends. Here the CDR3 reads CASTYTGSREKLFF. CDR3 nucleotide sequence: TGTGCCAGCACCTATACAGGGTCTAGGGAAAAACTGTTTTTT.

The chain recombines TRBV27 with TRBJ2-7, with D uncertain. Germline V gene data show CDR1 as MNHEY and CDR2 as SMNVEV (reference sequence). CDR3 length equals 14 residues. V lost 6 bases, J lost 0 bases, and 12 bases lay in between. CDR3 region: CASRALLVSYEQYF. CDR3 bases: TGTGCCAGCAGAGCCCTTTTAGTCTCCTACGAGCAGTACTTC.

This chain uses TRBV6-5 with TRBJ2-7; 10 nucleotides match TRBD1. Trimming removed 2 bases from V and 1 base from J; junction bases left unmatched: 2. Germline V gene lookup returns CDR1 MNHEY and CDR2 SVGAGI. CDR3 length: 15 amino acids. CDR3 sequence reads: CASSYAGQGSYEQYF. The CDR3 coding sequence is TGTGCCAGCAGTTACGCGGGACAGGGGTCCTACGAGCAGTACTTC.

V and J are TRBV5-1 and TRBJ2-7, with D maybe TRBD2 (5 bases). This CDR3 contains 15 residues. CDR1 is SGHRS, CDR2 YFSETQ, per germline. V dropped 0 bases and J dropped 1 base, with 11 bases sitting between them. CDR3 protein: CASSLALGISYEQYF. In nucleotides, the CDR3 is TGCGCCAGCAGCTTGGCCCTCGGGATTTCCTACGAGCAGTACTTC. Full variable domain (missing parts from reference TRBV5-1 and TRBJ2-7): KAGVTQTPRYLIKTRGQQVTLSCSPISGHRSVSWYQQTPGQGLQFLFEYFSETQRNKGNFPGRFSGRQFSNSRSEMNVSTLELGDSALYLCASSLALGISYEQYFGPGTRLTVT.

CDR3 coding DNA: TGTGCCAGCAGCCTGGACTGGAGCTCCTACAATGAGCAGTTCTTC. It is translated as CASSLDWSSYNEQFF. The chain has TRBV7-2 and TRBJ2-1; D is possibly TRBD2 (5 bases). There are 15 residues in the CDR3. From germline, CDR1 is SGHTA and CDR2 FQGNSA. With 5 bases removed from V and 0 bases from J, the gap between germline ends came to 11 bases.

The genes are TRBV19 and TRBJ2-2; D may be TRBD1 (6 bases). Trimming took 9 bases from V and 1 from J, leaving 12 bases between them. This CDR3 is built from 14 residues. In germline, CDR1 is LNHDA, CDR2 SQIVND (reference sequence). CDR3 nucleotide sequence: TGTGCCAGCAGGGGAGATTGGAACACCGGGGAGCTGTTTTTT. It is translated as CASRGDWNTGELFF.

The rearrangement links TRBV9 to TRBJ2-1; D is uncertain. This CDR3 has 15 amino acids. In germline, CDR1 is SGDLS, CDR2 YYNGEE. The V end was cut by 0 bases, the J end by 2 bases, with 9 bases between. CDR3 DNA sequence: TGTGCCAGCAGCGTAGTAGAAGCCCCCTACAATGAGCAGTTCTTC. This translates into CASSVVEAPYNEQFF.

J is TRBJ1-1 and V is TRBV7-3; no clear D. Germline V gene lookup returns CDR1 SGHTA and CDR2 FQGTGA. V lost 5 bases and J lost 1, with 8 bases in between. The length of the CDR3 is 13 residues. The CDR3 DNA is TGTGCCAGCAGCGTTGAGCCGAACACTGAAGCTTTCTTT. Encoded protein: CASSVEPNTEAFF. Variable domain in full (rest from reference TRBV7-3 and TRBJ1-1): GAGVSQTPSNKVTEKGKYVELRCDPISGHTALYWYRQSLGQGPEFLIYFQGTGAADDSGLPNDRFFAVRPEGSVSTLKIQRTERGDSAVYLCASSVEPNTEAFFGQGTRLTVV.